Listed here is a single T cell receptor beta chain. The data originate from a study of blood T cell repertoires in COVID-19. Study context: Donors in the United States, Italy and Spain gave samples during acute or convalescent COVID-19. PBMCs, B-cell-depleted T cells, or T cells provided the cDNA or gDNA that made up the material.

CDR1 and CDR2 from the germline V gene are SGHVS and FQNEAQ. CDR3 length: 13 residues. Trimming left V 2 bases short and J 1 base short, with 5 bases between. Here immunoSEQ multiplex PCR was the method, and the copy in TCRdb shows in-frame clones only, minus some. The sample holds about 76,000 clones, more than 80% seen once. The source material was peripheral blood. This clonotype was obtained from a woman between 55 and 75 years old with acute or convalescent COVID-19. The rearrangement links TRBV7-8 to TRBJ1-1, with unresolved D. The CDR3 spells CASSLYRNTEAFF. The CDR3 DNA reads TGTGCCAGCAGCTTATATCGGAACACTGAAGCTTTCTTT.